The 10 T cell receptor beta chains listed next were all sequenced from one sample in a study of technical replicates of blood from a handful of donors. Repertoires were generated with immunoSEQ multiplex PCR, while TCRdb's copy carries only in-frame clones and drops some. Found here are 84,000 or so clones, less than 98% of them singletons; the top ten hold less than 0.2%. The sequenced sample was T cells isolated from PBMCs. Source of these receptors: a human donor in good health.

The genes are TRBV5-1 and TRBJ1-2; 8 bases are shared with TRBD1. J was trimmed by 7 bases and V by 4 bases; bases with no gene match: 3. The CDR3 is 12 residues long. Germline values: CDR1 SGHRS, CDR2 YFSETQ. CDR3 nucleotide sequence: TGCGCCAGCAGCCAGGACAGGGTTGGCTACACCTTC. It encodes CASSQDRVGYTF.

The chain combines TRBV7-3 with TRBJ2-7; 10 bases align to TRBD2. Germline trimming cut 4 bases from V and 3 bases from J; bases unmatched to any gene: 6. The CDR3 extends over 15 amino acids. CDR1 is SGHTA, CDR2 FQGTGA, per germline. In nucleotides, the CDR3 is TGTGCCAGCAGCTCGATGACTAGCGGGTTCTACGAGCAGTACTTC. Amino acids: CASSSMTSGFYEQYF.

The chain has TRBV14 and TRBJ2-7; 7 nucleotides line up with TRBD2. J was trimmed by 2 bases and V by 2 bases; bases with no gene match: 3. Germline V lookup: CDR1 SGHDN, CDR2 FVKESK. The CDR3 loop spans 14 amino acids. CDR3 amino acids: CASSQLADTYEQYF. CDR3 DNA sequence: TGTGCCAGCAGCCAACTAGCGGATACCTACGAGCAGTACTTC.

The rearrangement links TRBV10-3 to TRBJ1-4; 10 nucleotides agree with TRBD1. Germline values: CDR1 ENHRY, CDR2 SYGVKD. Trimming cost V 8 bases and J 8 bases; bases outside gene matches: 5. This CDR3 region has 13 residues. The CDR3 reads CAISGTGEEKLFF. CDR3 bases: TGTGCCATCTCCGGGACAGGGGAGGAAAAACTGTTTTTT.

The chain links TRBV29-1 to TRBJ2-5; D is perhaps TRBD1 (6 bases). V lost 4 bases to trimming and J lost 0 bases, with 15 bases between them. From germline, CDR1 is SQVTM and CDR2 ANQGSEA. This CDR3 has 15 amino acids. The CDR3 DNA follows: TGCAGCGTTGCCCTACAGGGAAAGTACCAAGAGACCCAGTACTTC. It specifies CSVALQGKYQETQYF.

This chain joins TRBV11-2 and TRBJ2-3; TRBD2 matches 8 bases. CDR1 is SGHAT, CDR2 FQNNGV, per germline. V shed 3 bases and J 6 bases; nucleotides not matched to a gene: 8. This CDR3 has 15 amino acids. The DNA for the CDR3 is TGTGCCAGCAGCTTGAGCGGGAGAAGGATGGATACGCAGTATTTT. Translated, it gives CASSLSGRRMDTQYF.

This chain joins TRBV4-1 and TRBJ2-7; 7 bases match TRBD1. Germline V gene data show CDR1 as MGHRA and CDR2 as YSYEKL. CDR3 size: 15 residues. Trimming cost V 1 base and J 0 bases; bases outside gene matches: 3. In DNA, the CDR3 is TGCGCCAGCAGCCAAGGGACAGGCAGCTCCTACGAGCAGTACTTC. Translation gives CASSQGTGSSYEQYF.

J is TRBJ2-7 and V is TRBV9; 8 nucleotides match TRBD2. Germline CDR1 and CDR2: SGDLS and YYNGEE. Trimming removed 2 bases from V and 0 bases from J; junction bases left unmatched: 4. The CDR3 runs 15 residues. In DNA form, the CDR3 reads TGTGCCAGCAGCGTTAGTAGCGGGGTCTCCTACGAGCAGTACTTC. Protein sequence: CASSVSSGVSYEQYF.

CDR3 loop: CASSQGLAGVWEQFF. CDR3 coding DNA: TGTGCCAGCTCTCAAGGACTAGCGGGAGTGTGGGAGCAGTTCTTC. The rearrangement links TRBV18 to TRBJ2-1, with 13 bases fitting TRBD2. V was pared by 6 bases and J by 10 bases, with 9 bases of the junction left unmatched. This CDR3 has 15 residues. CDR1 and CDR2 (germline): KGHSH, LQKENI.

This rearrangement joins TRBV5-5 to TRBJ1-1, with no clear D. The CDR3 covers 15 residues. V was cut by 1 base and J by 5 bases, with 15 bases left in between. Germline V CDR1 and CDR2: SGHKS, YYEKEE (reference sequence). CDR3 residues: CASSLIVGWRTEAFF. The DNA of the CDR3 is TGTGCCAGCAGCTTGATTGTTGGTTGGAGGACTGAAGCTTTCTTT. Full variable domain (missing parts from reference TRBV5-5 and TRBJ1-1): DAGVTQSPTHLIKTRGQQVTLRCSPISGHKSVSWYQQVLGQGPQFIFQYYEKEERGRGNFPDRFSARQFPNYSSELNVNALLLGDSALYLCASSLIVGWRTEAFFGQGTRLTVV.